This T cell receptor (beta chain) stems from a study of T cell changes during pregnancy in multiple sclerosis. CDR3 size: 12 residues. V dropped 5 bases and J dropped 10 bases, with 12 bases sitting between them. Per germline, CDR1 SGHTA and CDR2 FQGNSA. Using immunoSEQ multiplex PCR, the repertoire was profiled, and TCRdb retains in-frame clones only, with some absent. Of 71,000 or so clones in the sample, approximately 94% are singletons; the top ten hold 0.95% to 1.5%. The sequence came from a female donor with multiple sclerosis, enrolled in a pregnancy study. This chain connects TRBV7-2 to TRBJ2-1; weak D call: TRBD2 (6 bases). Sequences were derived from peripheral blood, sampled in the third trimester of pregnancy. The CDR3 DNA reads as TGTGCCAGCAGCCCGGACTATTCGGAGCAGTTCTTC. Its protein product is CASSPDYSEQFF.